The 15 T cell receptor beta chains given below trace back to one sample, sequenced in a study of CD8+ T cells in alopecia areata. The authors extracted RNA and reverse transcribed it into cDNA as the sequencing template. Here immunoSEQ multiplex PCR was the method, and the copy in TCRdb shows in-frame clones only, minus some. The sample includes about 120,000 clones, 50% to 55% of them seen just once. Treatment defined: oral pan-JAK inhibitor, 5-10 mg twice daily. The sequencing used CD4+ T cells sorted from blood, collected at week 4, from a patient treated with tofacitinib. The receptors come from a human donor with alopecia areata.

This chain links TRBV4-1 with TRBJ2-5; D unresolved. The V end was cut by 1 base, the J end by 6 bases, with 6 bases between. Germline CDR1 MGHRA, CDR2 YSYEKL. The length of the CDR3 is 12 residues. CDR3 sequence reads: CASSQAMKTQYF. DNA for the CDR3: TGCGCCAGCAGCCAAGCCATGAAGACCCAGTACTTC.

This clone was picked up a small number of times. The V gene is TRBV29-1, the J gene TRBJ2-7, with a possible D match to TRBD1 (6 bases). Germline CDR1 is SQVTM and CDR2 is ANQGSEA. Between the trimmed V and J ends, which lost 4 bases and 3 bases, there was a span of 13 bases. The CDR3 covers 13 residues. The CDR3 DNA reads as TGCAGCGTTGGCGACAGGCTAGACTACGAGCAGTACTTC. The encoded protein is CSVGDRLDYEQYF.

This clone occurred a few times. The chain links TRBV5-6 to TRBJ2-6, with D uncertain. V was clipped by 7 bases and J by 0 bases, with 11 bases between them. The CDR3 loop spans 15 amino acids. Germline V gives CDR1 SGHDT, CDR2 YYEEEE. DNA for the CDR3: TGTGCCAGCCGCTGGGCCCGCTCTGGGGCCAACGTCCTGACTTTC. Protein product: CASRWARSGANVLTF.

V usage is TRBV6-5 and J usage is TRBJ1-1, with 7 bases matching TRBD1. Trimming cost V 0 bases and J 4 bases; bases outside gene matches: 5. The CDR3 length is 15 residues. The germline CDR1 and CDR2 sequences are MNHEY and SVGAGI. The CDR3, as DNA: TGTGCCAGCAGTTACTCGATCCGGGACAGCACTGAAGCTTTCTTT. Translation gives CASSYSIRDSTEAFF.

The chain employs TRBV30 and TRBJ2-2; D gene ambiguous. Deletions cut 0 bases from V and 7 bases from J, with 9 bases between. Germline CDR1 and CDR2: GTSNPN and SVGIG (reference sequence). This CDR3 spans 13 amino acids. The CDR3 bases are TGTGCCTGGAGTGTACTGGGATTCGGGGAGCTGTTTTTT. It specifies CAWSVLGFGELFF.

The V call is TRBV10-1, the J call TRBJ2-7; the match to TRBD2 covers 8 bases. There are 14 residues in the CDR3. The ends lost 7 bases at V and 2 bases at J; junction bases unmatched: 7. CDR1 is WNHNN, CDR2 SYGVQD, per germline (reference sequence). CDR3 residues: CASNSGSGAYEQYF. CDR3 in DNA: TGCGCCAGCAACAGCGGGAGTGGCGCCTACGAGCAGTACTTC.

This clone showed up just once. The V gene is TRBV7-6, the J gene TRBJ2-2, with 7 nucleotides matching TRBD1. The junction had 10 bases not matched to a gene; V was cut back by 5 bases and J by 1 base. The CDR3 extends over 17 amino acids. Germline V gene data show CDR1 as SGHVS and CDR2 as FNYEAQ. DNA for the CDR3: TGTGCCAGCAGCCCTATGGACCGGACAGGGAACACCGGGGAGCTGTTTTTT. This codes for CASSPMDRTGNTGELFF.

V and J are TRBV5-1 and TRBJ2-2; D call uncertain. V was pared by 0 bases and J by 3 bases, with 9 bases between. Per germline, CDR1 SGHRS and CDR2 YFSETQ. The CDR3 runs 15 residues. DNA of the CDR3: TGCGCCAGCAGCTTGGTCGTGGGTTACACCGGGGAGCTGTTTTTT. This gives the protein CASSLVVGYTGELFF.

The V call is TRBV29-1, the J call TRBJ2-1; D is possibly TRBD1 (7 bases). The V end lost 7 bases, the J end lost 10 bases, and 20 bases lay between the germline ends. The length of the CDR3 is 13 residues. Germline CDR1 is SQVTM and CDR2 is ANQGSEA. CDR3 sequence: CSAYRGRREEQFF. In nucleotides, the CDR3 is TGCAGCGCGTATAGGGGGCGGCGGGAAGAGCAGTTCTTC.

V gene TRBV29-1 combines with J gene TRBJ1-5, with D uncertain. Germline V gene lookup returns CDR1 SQVTM and CDR2 ANQGSEA. Trimming took 1 base from V and 7 from J, leaving 8 bases between them. The CDR3 is 12 amino acids. Here the CDR3 reads CSVEVSGQPQHF. CDR3 nucleotides: TGCAGCGTTGAAGTATCGGGACAGCCCCAGCATTTT. The full variable domain, in which reference TRBV29-1 and TRBJ1-5 provide the parts outside the CDR3, is SAVISQKPSRDICQRGTSLTIQCQVDSQVTMMFWYRQQPGQSLTLIATANQGSEATYESGFVIDKFPISRPNLTFSTLTVSNMSPEDSSIYLCSVEVSGQPQHFGDGTRLSIL.

This clone has just a few counts. V and J are TRBV29-1 and TRBJ1-5, with a possible D match to TRBD1 (6 bases). Germline V CDR1 and CDR2: SQVTM, ANQGSEA. V was cut by 6 bases and J by 6 bases, with 15 bases left in between. The CDR3 sequence is 13 residues long. CDR3 sequence reads: CSVGNRVGQPQHF. The CDR3 DNA reads TGCAGCGTCGGAAACAGGGTCGGTCAGCCCCAGCATTTT.

This clone appeared once. The chain is built from TRBV6-5 and TRBJ1-5; TRBD1 might be the D (6 bases). V dropped 6 bases and J dropped 6 bases, with 15 bases sitting between them. The CDR3 is 14 residues long. Germline CDR1 and CDR2: MNHEY and SVGAGI. CDR3 DNA: TGTGCCAGCAGGGAATACAGGGTGGCTCAGCCCCAGCATTTT. Residues: CASREYRVAQPQHF.

J is TRBJ2-2 and V is TRBV5-1; 9 nucleotides line up with TRBD1. The CDR3 is made up of 16 amino acids. The V gene end was trimmed by 4 bases and the J gene end by 2 bases; junction bases not matched to a gene: 6. The germline V gene encodes CDR1 SGHRS and CDR2 YFSETQ. The CDR3 DNA reads TGCGCCAGCAGCCAACGACAGGGGGAAAACACCGGGGAGCTGTTTTTT. Translation: CASSQRQGENTGELFF. Together with reference TRBV5-1 and TRBJ2-2, the CDR3 gives the full variable domain: KAGVTQTPRYLIKTRGQQVTLSCSPISGHRSVSWYQQTPGQGLQFLFEYFSETQRNKGNFPGRFSGRQFSNSRSEMNVSTLELGDSALYLCASSQRQGENTGELFFGEGSRLTVL.

The rearrangement uses TRBV19 and TRBJ2-7; TRBD1 aligns across 8 bases. V lost 1 base to trimming and J lost 3 bases; unmatched junction nucleotides: 8. Germline V CDR1 and CDR2: LNHDA, SQIVND (reference sequence). This CDR3 comprises 16 residues. DNA for the CDR3: TGTGCCAGTAGTATAGGCTACGGGACAGGCGACTACGAGCAGTACTTC. The encoded protein is CASSIGYGTGDYEQYF.

The CDR3 DNA follows: TGCGCCAGCAGCCAAATACGGGCAGGGGGCCTCACTAGCAATCAGCCCCAGCATTTT. This encodes CASSQIRAGGLTSNQPQHF. The genes are TRBV4-1 and TRBJ1-5, with 8 positions matching TRBD1. Per germline, CDR1 MGHRA and CDR2 YSYEKL. This CDR3 is built from 19 residues. Trimming took 2 bases from V and 0 from J; bases not matched to a gene: 12.